The 30 T cell receptor beta chains listed next were all sequenced from one sample in a study of T cell responses to AZD1222 COVID-19 vaccine (TCRdb year 2021). Interpreted using the paper, the time point label stands for: baseline before first vaccination. Library creation used the immunoSEQ multiplex PCR assay. TCRdb's version of the immuneACCESS table is confined to in-frame rearrangements and falls short of the full clone set. An unresolved V gene accounts for under half of the shortfall where checked; the remainder is of unknown origin. The sample profile shows about 120,000 clones; around 91% of them were found once. The top ten clonotypes cover approximately 3.3% of the sample. This specimen consisted of peripheral blood, obtained on day 0 of AZD1222 vaccination. These receptors all come from an adult in good health.

The V gene is TRBV7-2, the J gene TRBJ1-6, with D perhaps matching TRBD1 (6 bases). The V end was cut by 6 bases, the J end by 0 bases, with 9 bases between. The CDR3 sequence is 15 residues long. Looked up from germline, CDR1 is SGHTA and CDR2 is FQGNSA. The CDR3 protein is CASRSTGSYNSPLHF. The CDR3 DNA follows: TGTGCCAGCAGATCGACAGGCTCCTATAATTCACCCCTCCACTTT.

This chain links TRBV15 with TRBJ1-2; 7 bases agree with TRBD1. This CDR3 has 16 residues. Germline CDR1 LNHNV, CDR2 YYDKDF (reference sequence). Trimming took 0 bases from V and 6 from J; bases not matched to a gene: 10. CDR3 loop: CATSRDLRTGLDGYTF. DNA for the CDR3: TGTGCCACCAGCAGAGATCTTAGGACAGGCTTGGATGGCTACACCTTC. Looking up the rest from reference TRBV15 and TRBJ1-2 gives the full variable domain: DAMVIQNPRYQVTQFGKPVTLSCSQTLNHNVMYWYQQKSSQAPKLLFHYYDKDFNNEADTPDNFQSRRPNTSFCFLDIRSPGLGDTAMYLCATSRDLRTGLDGYTFGSGTRLTVV.

This chain links TRBV5-1 with TRBJ2-7, with D maybe TRBD2 (5 bases). Trimming took off 1 base at V and 2 bases at J, with 19 bases between the two ends. The CDR3 is 17 amino acids. Germline V gene sequence: CDR1 SGHRS, CDR2 YFSETQ. This CDR3 is CASSLPSGGPFTYEQYF. CDR3 DNA sequence: TGCGCCAGCAGCTTGCCGTCGGGCGGGCCTTTTACCTACGAGCAGTACTTC.

The chain carries TRBV28 and TRBJ2-7; perhaps D is TRBD1 or TRBD2 (5 bases each). Trimming cost V 5 bases and J 0 bases, with 11 bases left between them. This CDR3 spans 14 amino acids. Germline V gives CDR1 MDHEN, CDR2 SYDVKM. The CDR3 region is CASSNPGRSYEQYF. Written as DNA, the CDR3 is TGTGCCAGCAGTAACCCGGGACGCTCCTACGAGCAGTACTTC.

The chain joins TRBV5-1 to TRBJ2-5; D uncertain. Deletions cut 4 bases from V and 5 bases from J, with 18 bases between. This CDR3 has 15 residues. The germline V gene encodes CDR1 SGHRS and CDR2 YFSETQ. CDR3 in amino acids: CASSPSSSSLETQYF. CDR3 DNA sequence: TGCGCCAGCAGCCCTTCCTCCTCGAGCCTGGAGACCCAGTACTTC.

The V gene is TRBV7-9, the J gene TRBJ2-1, with 8 bases matching TRBD2. J was trimmed by 9 bases and V by 1 base; bases with no gene match: 14. There are 17 residues in the CDR3. Looked up from germline, CDR1 is SEHNR and CDR2 is FQNEAQ (reference sequence). Here the CDR3 DNA reads TGTGCCAGCAGCTTAGGAGGGATTCGCGGGGGGCAACGTGAGCAGTTCTTC. Translated, it gives CASSLGGIRGGQREQFF.

The CDR3 sequence is CAISPQGSPNEKLFF. The CDR3 DNA reads TGTGCCATCAGCCCCCAGGGATCTCCCAATGAAAAACTGTTTTTT. The chain uses TRBV10-3 and TRBJ1-4; a possible D gene is TRBD1 (5 bases). The germline V gene has CDR1 ENHRY and CDR2 SYGVKD. V lost 6 bases to trimming and J lost 5 bases, with 16 bases between them. The length of the CDR3 is 15 residues.

V and J are TRBV28 and TRBJ2-1; 7 nucleotides match TRBD1. CDR1 is MDHEN, CDR2 SYDVKM, per germline. The CDR3 is made up of 15 amino acids. With 6 bases clipped from V and 9 bases from J, the junction kept 14 bases outside the gene matches. The CDR3 nucleotides are TGTGCCAGCAGGCCCCCTCCAGGGGGTAAGGCTGAGCAGTTCTTC. Its translation is CASRPPPGGKAEQFF. Full variable domain (remainder filled in from reference TRBV28 and TRBJ2-1): DVKVTQSSRYLVKRTGEKVFLECVQDMDHENMFWYRQDPGLGLRLIYFSYDVKMKEKGDIPEGYSVSREKKERFSLILESASTNQTSMYLCASRPPPGGKAEQFFGPGTRLTVL.

Written as DNA, the CDR3 is TGTGCCATCACGGCGGCGGGGGGGAACACTGAAGCTTTCTTT. Translating gives CAITAAGGNTEAFF. The chain combines TRBV10-3 with TRBJ1-1, with a tentative D call TRBD1 (5 bases). This CDR3 is built from 14 residues. Germline CDR1 is ENHRY and CDR2 is SYGVKD. V was trimmed by 7 bases and J by 1 base, leaving 13 bases between them.

The CDR3 DNA sequence: TGTGCCTGGAGTGGGGGGACTAGCGGGGCCGAGCTGTTTTTT. This translates into CAWSGGTSGAELFF. The chain is built from TRBV30 and TRBJ2-2; 13 bases match TRBD2. The CDR3 runs 14 residues. V lost 1 base to trimming and J lost 11 bases; unmatched junction nucleotides: 4. Germline V gene sequence: CDR1 GTSNPN, CDR2 SVGIG (reference sequence). Full variable domain (missing parts from reference TRBV30 and TRBJ2-2): SQTIHQWPATLVQPVGSPLSLECTVEGTSNPNLYWYRQAAGRGLQLLFYSVGIGQISSEVPQNLSASRPQDRQFILSSKKLLLSDSGFYLCAWSGGTSGAELFFGEGSRLTVL.

The chain carries TRBV11-2 and TRBJ2-1; D not certain. Germline CDR1 reads SGHAT; CDR2 reads FQNNGV. The CDR3 runs to 12 residues. With 4 bases removed from V and 10 bases from J, the gap between germline ends came to 11 bases. The CDR3 DNA reads as TGTGCCAGCAGCTCAGGCGGCCGGGAGCAGTTCTTC. Its translation: CASSSGGREQFF.

This chain uses TRBV4-3 with TRBJ1-4; the D is unclear. This CDR3 spans 17 amino acids. Trimming took 2 bases from V and 7 from J, leaving 20 bases between them. CDR1 and CDR2 from the germline V gene are LGHNA and YSLEER. The DNA of the CDR3 is TGCGCCAGCAGCCAACGACATCTTCCCGGCATTGGTGAAAAACTGTTTTTT. Residues: CASSQRHLPGIGEKLFF.

This clone was observed a handful of times. The gene calls are TRBV27 and TRBJ1-1, with no clear D. V lost 3 bases, J lost 1 base, and 6 bases lay in between. Germline CDR1 and CDR2: MNHEY and SMNVEV (reference sequence). This CDR3 comprises 13 residues. CDR3 residues: CASSFSQNTEAFF. The CDR3, as DNA: TGTGCCAGCAGTTTCTCACAGAACACTGAAGCTTTCTTT.

The rearrangement joins TRBV6-2 or TRBV6-3 to TRBJ2-7; possible D gene TRBD1, 5 bases. The length of the CDR3 is 13 residues. V dropped 0 bases and J dropped 8 bases, with 11 bases sitting between them. In germline, CDR1 is MNHEY, CDR2 SVGEGT. CDR3 protein: CASSYSKGRQQYF. In nucleotides, the CDR3 is TGTGCCAGCAGTTACTCCAAGGGGCGTCAGCAGTACTTC.

The rearrangement links TRBV19 to TRBJ1-1, with D tentatively TRBD1 (6 bases). Germline V gene data show CDR1 as LNHDA and CDR2 as SQIVND (reference sequence). CDR3 length: 13 residues. V dropped 6 bases and J dropped 5 bases, with 13 bases sitting between them. CDR3: CASSDQGMTEAFF. CDR3 in DNA: TGTGCCAGTAGCGATCAGGGGATGACTGAAGCTTTCTTT.

This chain uses TRBV29-1 with TRBJ1-2; no reliable D call. Germline CDR1 is SQVTM and CDR2 is ANQGSEA. The CDR3 is 13 residues long. Trimming left V 4 bases short and J 8 bases short, with 17 bases between. The CDR3: CSVVRDNGEGYTF. Written as DNA, the CDR3 is TGCAGCGTTGTCAGAGATAATGGAGAAGGCTACACCTTC.

J is TRBJ2-7 and V is TRBV5-1; D may correspond to TRBD1 or TRBD2 (6 bases each). The germline gives CDR1 SGHRS, CDR2 YFSETQ. Trimming cost V 3 bases and J 1 base, with 11 bases left between them. The CDR3 consists of 14 residues. CDR3: CASSWGAGSYEQYF. In DNA form, the CDR3 reads TGCGCCAGCAGCTGGGGGGCCGGTTCCTACGAGCAGTACTTC.

The chain is built from TRBV7-9 and TRBJ2-7; 10 positions agree with TRBD1. Germline V gene data show CDR1 as SEHNR and CDR2 as FQNEAQ (reference sequence). With V trimmed by 11 bases and J by 0 bases, 4 bases remained unmatched. The CDR3 length is 13 residues. In DNA form, the CDR3 reads TGTGCCTCGCGGGACAGGGGCTCCTACGAGCAGTACTTC. Translating gives CASRDRGSYEQYF. Full variable domain (rest looked up from reference TRBV7-9 and TRBJ2-7): DTGVSQNPRHKITKRGQNVTFRCDPISEHNRLYWYRQTLGQGPEFLTYFQNEAQLEKSRLLSDRFSAERPKGSFSTLEIQRTEQGDSAMYLCASRDRGSYEQYFGPGTRLTVT.

The chain has TRBV4-3 and TRBJ2-2; a weak D match, TRBD2 (6 bases). Germline V gene lookup returns CDR1 LGHNA and CDR2 YSLEER. The CDR3 is 18 residues long. With 0 bases removed from V and 7 bases from J, the gap between germline ends came to 21 bases. CDR3 bases: TGCGCCAGCAGCCAAGATTACGGGACTGTCCTTGGTGGCGGGGAGCTGTTTTTT. Its translation: CASSQDYGTVLGGGELFF.

The chain recombines TRBV4-1 with TRBJ2-5; tentative D call: TRBD2 (6 bases). CDR1 MGHRA and CDR2 YSYEKL come from the germline V gene. The CDR3 loop spans 15 amino acids. The germline V and J ends were trimmed by 1 base and 2 bases, with 11 bases remaining between them. CDR3 sequence: CASSQVGLRQETQYF. The CDR3 DNA is TGCGCCAGCAGCCAAGTGGGACTGAGGCAAGAGACCCAGTACTTC.

This chain connects TRBV28 to TRBJ2-7; D is possibly TRBD1 (6 bases). The V gene's germline CDR1 is MDHEN and CDR2 SYDVKM. Trimming stripped 5 bases from V and 4 bases from J, with 18 bases between. This CDR3 has 15 amino acids. The CDR3 spells CASSPQGGFWYEQYF. CDR3 nucleotide sequence: TGTGCCAGCAGTCCACAGGGTGGTTTTTGGTACGAGCAGTACTTC.

The chain carries TRBV6-2 or TRBV6-3 and TRBJ2-5, with 7 bases aligning to TRBD2. Germline values: CDR1 MNHEY, CDR2 SVGEGT. The length of the CDR3 is 15 residues. Trimming removed 2 bases from V and 1 base from J; junction bases left unmatched: 4. This CDR3 reads CASSYLAGAQETQYF. CDR3 nucleotides: TGTGCCAGCAGTTACCTTGCGGGAGCCCAAGAGACCCAGTACTTC.

The rearrangement joins TRBV19 to TRBJ2-7, with D unresolved. CDR3 length: 14 residues. Deletions cut 6 bases from V and 2 bases from J, with 14 bases between. Per germline, CDR1 LNHDA and CDR2 SQIVND (reference sequence). CDR3 protein: CASSAGSLPYEQYF. The CDR3 nucleotides are TGTGCCAGTAGCGCCGGGTCCCTACCCTACGAGCAGTACTTC.

The gene calls are TRBV2 and TRBJ2-5; 11 bases agree with TRBD2. The CDR3 runs to 14 residues. The germline V gene has CDR1 SNHLY and CDR2 FYNNEI. With 6 bases clipped from V and 7 bases from J, the junction kept 7 bases outside the gene matches. The CDR3 bases are TGTGCCAGCAGACCTAGCGGGGGGCGTGGGACCCAGTACTTC. Encoded protein: CASRPSGGRGTQYF.

The gene calls are TRBV29-1 and TRBJ2-7; D is unclear. The CDR3 sequence is 13 residues long. Trimming took 3 bases from V and 4 from J, leaving 13 bases between them. CDR1 is SQVTM, CDR2 ANQGSEA, per germline. The CDR3 DNA is TGCAGCGTTGACGAAGGGTTGGGTTACGAGCAGTACTTC. The encoded protein is CSVDEGLGYEQYF.

CDR3 region: CASSLAPHEQYF. The CDR3 DNA reads TGCGCCAGCAGCTTGGCCCCCCACGAGCAGTACTTC. The chain employs TRBV5-1 and TRBJ2-7; D is undetermined. Germline CDR1 reads SGHRS; CDR2 reads YFSETQ. The CDR3 consists of 12 residues. With 0 bases removed from V and 5 bases from J, the gap between germline ends came to 6 bases.

Details on this clone: In the same sample, other DNA sequences code for this CDR3. This chain links TRBV28 with TRBJ1-5, with a weak D call TRBD1 (5 bases). The length of the CDR3 is 14 residues. V was pared by 6 bases and J by 7 bases, with 16 bases between. Looked up from germline, CDR1 is MDHEN and CDR2 is SYDVKM. In DNA form, the CDR3 reads TGTGCCAGCAGCTTTCTGGCCCGGGGGCAGCCCCAGCATTTT. Translating gives CASSFLARGQPQHF.

This rearrangement joins TRBV6-1 to TRBJ1-6; 9 nucleotides line up with TRBD1. Germline V gene lookup returns CDR1 MNHNS and CDR2 SASEGT. Trimming cost V 4 bases and J 3 bases; bases outside gene matches: 4. CDR3 length: 16 residues. The CDR3 reads CASSGTGAYYNSPLHF. As DNA, the CDR3 is TGTGCCAGCAGTGGGACAGGGGCCTACTATAATTCACCCCTCCACTTT.

The chain uses TRBV28 and TRBJ1-6; D not certain. The V end lost 5 bases, the J end lost 4 bases, and 15 bases lay between the germline ends. Looked up from germline, CDR1 is MDHEN and CDR2 is SYDVKM. The CDR3 is made up of 16 amino acids. The CDR3 region has the DNA TGTGCCAGCAGTCTCCGGCGGGCAAGGTATAATTCACCCCTCCACTTT. It translates to CASSLRRARYNSPLHF.

In DNA, the CDR3 is TGTGCCAGCAGTTTATACTCACCCGGACAGGGCGGCAATCAGCCCCAGCATTTT. As protein: CASSLYSPGQGGNQPQHF. The chain carries TRBV27 and TRBJ1-5; 8 positions match TRBD1. Germline CDR1 and CDR2: MNHEY and SMNVEV (reference sequence). J gave up 2 bases and V 1 base, and 10 bases lay outside the gene matches. This CDR3 region has 18 residues.